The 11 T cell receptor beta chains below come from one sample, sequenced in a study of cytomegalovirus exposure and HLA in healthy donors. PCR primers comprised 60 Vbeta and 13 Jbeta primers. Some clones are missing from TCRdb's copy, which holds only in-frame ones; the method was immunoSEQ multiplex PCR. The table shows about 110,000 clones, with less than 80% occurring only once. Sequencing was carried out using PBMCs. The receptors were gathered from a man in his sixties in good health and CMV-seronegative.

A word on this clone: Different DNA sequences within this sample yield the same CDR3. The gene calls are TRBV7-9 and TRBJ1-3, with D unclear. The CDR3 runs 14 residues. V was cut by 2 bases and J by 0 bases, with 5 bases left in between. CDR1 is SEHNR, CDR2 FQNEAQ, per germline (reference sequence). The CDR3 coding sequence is TGTGCCAGCAGCTTATTGAGCTCTGGAAACACCATATATTTT. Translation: CASSLLSSGNTIYF. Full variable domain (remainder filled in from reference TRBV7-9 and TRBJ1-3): DTGVSQNPRHKITKRGQNVTFRCDPISEHNRLYWYRQTLGQGPEFLTYFQNEAQLEKSRLLSDRFSAERPKGSFSTLEIQRTEQGDSAMYLCASSLLSSGNTIYFGEGSWLTVV.

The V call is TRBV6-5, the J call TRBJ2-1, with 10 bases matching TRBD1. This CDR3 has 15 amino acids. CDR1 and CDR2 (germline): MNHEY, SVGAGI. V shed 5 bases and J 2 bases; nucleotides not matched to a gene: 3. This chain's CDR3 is CASSLGTGAYNEQFF. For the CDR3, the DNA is TGTGCCAGCAGTCTCGGGACAGGGGCCTACAATGAGCAGTTCTTC.

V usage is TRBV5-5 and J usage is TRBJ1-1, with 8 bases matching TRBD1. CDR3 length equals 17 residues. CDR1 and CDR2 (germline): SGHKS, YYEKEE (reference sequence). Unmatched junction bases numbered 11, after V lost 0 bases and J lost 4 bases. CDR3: CASSLGRAGGSSTEAFF. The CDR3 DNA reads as TGTGCCAGCAGCTTGGGACGGGCAGGGGGCTCAAGCACTGAAGCTTTCTTT.

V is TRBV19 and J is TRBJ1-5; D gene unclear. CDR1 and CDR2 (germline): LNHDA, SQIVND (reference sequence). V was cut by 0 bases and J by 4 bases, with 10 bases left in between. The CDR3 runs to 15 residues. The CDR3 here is CASSIEGTVNQPQHF. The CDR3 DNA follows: TGTGCCAGTAGTATAGAGGGTACAGTTAATCAGCCCCAGCATTTT.

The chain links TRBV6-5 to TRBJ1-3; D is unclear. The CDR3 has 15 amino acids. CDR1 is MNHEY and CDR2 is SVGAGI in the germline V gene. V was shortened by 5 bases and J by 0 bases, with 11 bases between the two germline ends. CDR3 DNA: TGTGCCAGCAGTCCTCTGGACTCCTCTGGAAACACCATATATTTT. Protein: CASSPLDSSGNTIYF.

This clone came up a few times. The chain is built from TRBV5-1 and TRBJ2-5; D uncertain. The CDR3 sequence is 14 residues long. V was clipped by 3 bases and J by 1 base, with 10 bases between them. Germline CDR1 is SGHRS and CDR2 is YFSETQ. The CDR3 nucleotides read TGCGCCAGCAGCTCCGAGCCCTTCCAAGAGACCCAGTACTTC. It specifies CASSSEPFQETQYF.

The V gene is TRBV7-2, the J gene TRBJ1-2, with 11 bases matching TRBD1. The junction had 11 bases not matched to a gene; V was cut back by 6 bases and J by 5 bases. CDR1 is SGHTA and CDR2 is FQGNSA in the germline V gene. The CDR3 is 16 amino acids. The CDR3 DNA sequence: TGTGCCAGCAGTTCCGGGACAGGGGGGGTAGGGTATGGCTACACCTTC. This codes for CASSSGTGGVGYGYTF.

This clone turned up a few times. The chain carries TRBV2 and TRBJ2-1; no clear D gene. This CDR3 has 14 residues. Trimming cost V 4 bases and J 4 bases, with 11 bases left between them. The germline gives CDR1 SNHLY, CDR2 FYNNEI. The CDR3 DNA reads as TGTGCCAGCAGTGGCCGCGTCGTATACAATGAGCAGTTCTTC. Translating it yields CASSGRVVYNEQFF.

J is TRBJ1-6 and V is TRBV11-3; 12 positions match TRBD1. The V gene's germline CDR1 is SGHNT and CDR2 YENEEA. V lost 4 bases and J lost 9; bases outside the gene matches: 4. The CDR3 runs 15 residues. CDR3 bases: TGTGCCAGCAGCTCGGGACAGGGGGCGCGTTCACCCCTCCACTTT. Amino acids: CASSSGQGARSPLHF.

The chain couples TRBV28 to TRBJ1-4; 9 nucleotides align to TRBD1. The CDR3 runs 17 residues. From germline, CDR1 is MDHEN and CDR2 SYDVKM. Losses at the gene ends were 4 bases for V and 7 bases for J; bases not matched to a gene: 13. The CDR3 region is CASSYRGQAIRSEKLFF. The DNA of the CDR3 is TGTGCCAGCAGTTACAGGGGGCAGGCAATCCGTTCTGAAAAACTGTTTTTT.

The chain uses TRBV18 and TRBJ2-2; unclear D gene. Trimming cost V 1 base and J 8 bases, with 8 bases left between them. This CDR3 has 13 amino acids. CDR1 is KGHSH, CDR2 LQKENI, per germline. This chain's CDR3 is CASSPQPEGELFF. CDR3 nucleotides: TGTGCCAGCTCACCACAGCCGGAGGGGGAGCTGTTTTTT.